Listed here are 9 T cell receptor beta chains from one sample, sequenced in a study of T cell responses to AZD1222 COVID-19 vaccine. Sequencing used immunoSEQ multiplex PCR; TCRdb keeps in-frame clones, though not all of them. The sample lists some 100,000 clones, 80% to 90% seen once, with about 2.4% in the top ten. The material was peripheral blood, obtained 28 days after the second AZD1222 dose. The receptors shown here come from an adult who received the AZD1222 COVID-19 vaccine.

The chain is built from TRBV19 and TRBJ1-2; D unclear. The V and J ends lost 5 bases and 13 bases respectively, with 23 bases between them. The CDR3 consists of 14 residues. From germline, CDR1 is LNHDA and CDR2 SQIVND (reference sequence). DNA for the CDR3: TGTGCCAGTAGTCCGGGCCTTACGGCGGCCTGGGGCACCTTC. It translates to CASSPGLTAAWGTF.

The chain employs TRBV4-3 and TRBJ1-2; TRBD1 matches at 9 bases. Germline lookup yields CDR1 LGHNA and CDR2 YSLEER. This CDR3 spans 13 amino acids. Trimming took 2 bases from V and 8 from J; bases not matched to a gene: 3. The CDR3 bases are TGCGCCAGCAGCCAATCCGGGACAGGGGGCTACACCTTC. This gives the protein CASSQSGTGGYTF.

This clone was counted a single time. V usage is TRBV5-1 and J usage is TRBJ1-1; TRBD1 is a possible D gene (6 bases). Germline V gene lookup returns CDR1 SGHRS and CDR2 YFSETQ. The CDR3 runs to 13 residues. Trimming took 6 bases from V and 6 from J, leaving 15 bases between them. In DNA, the CDR3 is TGCGCCAGCACATTGGGGGGCGGCCCTGAAGCTTTCTTT. This codes for CASTLGGGPEAFF.

This chain uses TRBV6-6 with TRBJ1-2; no clear D gene. This CDR3 has 14 residues. The V end was cut by 2 bases, the J end by 4 bases, with 11 bases between. The germline gives CDR1 MNHNY, CDR2 SVGAGI (reference sequence). CDR3 sequence: CASSYGPVSYGYTF. CDR3 nucleotides: TGTGCCAGCAGTTACGGCCCCGTGAGCTATGGCTACACCTTC.

V gene TRBV19 combines with J gene TRBJ1-4, with D uncertain. V was shortened by 5 bases and J by 4 bases, with 17 bases between the two germline ends. Germline CDR1 and CDR2: LNHDA and SQIVND (reference sequence). The CDR3 loop spans 16 amino acids. CDR3 nucleotide sequence: TGTGCCAGTAGTTCCTACAGCCCGTTGGGTAATGAAAAACTGTTTTTT. Translation: CASSSYSPLGNEKLFF.

This clone was seen only once. The V call is TRBV30, the J call TRBJ2-1; 7 bases are a match to TRBD2. V shed 4 bases and J 6 bases; nucleotides not matched to a gene: 9. CDR3 length equals 14 residues. The germline V gene encodes CDR1 GTSNPN and CDR2 SVGIG (reference sequence). The CDR3 reads CAWTPLADLNEQFF. The CDR3 bases are TGTGCCTGGACCCCCCTAGCGGACCTCAATGAGCAGTTCTTC. The full variable domain, its missing parts supplied by reference TRBV30 and TRBJ2-1, is SQTIHQWPATLVQPVGSPLSLECTVEGTSNPNLYWYRQAAGRGLQLLFYSVGIGQISSEVPQNLSASRPQDRQFILSSKKLLLSDSGFYLCAWTPLADLNEQFFGPGTRLTVL.

This chain uses TRBV6-4 with TRBJ2-1; 12 nucleotides match TRBD1. Per the germline V gene, CDR1 is MRHNA and CDR2 is SNTAGT. Trimming at V came to 0 bases and at J to 8 bases, leaving 2 bases not matched to a gene. The CDR3 runs to 15 residues. The CDR3 nucleotides read TGTGCCAGCAGTGACTCCGGGACAGGGGGCGATGAGCAGTTCTTC. Translated: CASSDSGTGGDEQFF.

This clone was seen just once. V gene TRBV4-1 combines with J gene TRBJ1-1, with D maybe TRBD1 (6 bases). The germline V and J ends were trimmed by 0 bases and 4 bases, with 27 bases remaining between them. The CDR3 is made up of 20 amino acids. Germline V gene data show CDR1 as MGHRA and CDR2 as YSYEKL. Written as DNA, the CDR3 is TGCGCCAGCAGCCAAGATTTTGGGGGGCGATCTCTTTTTTTCAGCACTGAAGCTTTCTTT. Its translation: CASSQDFGGRSLFFSTEAFF.

The chain recombines TRBV4-1 with TRBJ2-2, with D maybe TRBD2 (6 bases). CDR1 and CDR2 from the germline V gene are MGHRA and YSYEKL. The CDR3 is made up of 18 amino acids. V lost 0 bases and J 6 bases, leaving 20 bases between the germline ends. CDR3 sequence (DNA): TGCGCCAGCAGCCAAGATGGAGGAGGGCGTTTATTCGCCGGGGAGCTGTTTTTT. It specifies CASSQDGGGRLFAGELFF.